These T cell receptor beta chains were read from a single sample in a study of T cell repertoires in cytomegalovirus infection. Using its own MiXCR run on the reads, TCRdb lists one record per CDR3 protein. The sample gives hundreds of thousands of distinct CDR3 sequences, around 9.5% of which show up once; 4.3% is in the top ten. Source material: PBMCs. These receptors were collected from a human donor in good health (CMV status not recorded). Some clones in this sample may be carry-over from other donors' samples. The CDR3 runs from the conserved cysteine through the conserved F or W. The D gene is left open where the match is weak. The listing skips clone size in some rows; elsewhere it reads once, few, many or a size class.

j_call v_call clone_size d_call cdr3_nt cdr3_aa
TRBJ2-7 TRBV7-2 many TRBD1 TGTGCCAGCAGCTTACAGACAGGGGCCGTATACGAGCAGTACTTC CASSLQTGAVYEQYF
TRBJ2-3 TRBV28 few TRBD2 TGTGCCAGCAGCTCCCGAGGACTAGCGGGAGGAGATACGCAGTATTTT CASSSRGLAGGDTQYF
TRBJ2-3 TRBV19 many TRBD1 TGTGCCAGTAGTTCCCCGGGCAACAGGGGAAGAGATACGCAGTATTTT CASSSPGNRGRDTQYF
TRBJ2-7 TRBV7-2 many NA TGTGCCAGCAGTCTCTCAAGAGGGGCCCTGGAAAACGAGCAGTACTTC CASSLSRGALENEQYF
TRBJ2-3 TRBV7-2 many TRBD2 TGTGCCAGCAGGGTCGGGCCTAGCGGGGGGGTCGATACGCAGTATTTT CASRVGPSGGVDTQYF
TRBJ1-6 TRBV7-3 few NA TGTGCCAGCAGCCCCGGCCCTGATTCACCCCTCCACTTT CASSPGPDSPLHF
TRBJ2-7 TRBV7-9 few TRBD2 TGTGCCAGCAGCGGGGGGGGGATCGTGCGGGCCACCTACGAGCAGTACTTC CASSGGGIVRATYEQYF
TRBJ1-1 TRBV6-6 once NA TGTGCCAGCAGTTACCCGGAGGACACTGAAGCTTTCTTT CASSYPEDTEAFF
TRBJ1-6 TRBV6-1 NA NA TGTGCCAGCAGCTCTCCCTCTCTTAAATTTTCCTATAATTCACCCCTCCACTTT CASSSPSLKFSYNSPLHF
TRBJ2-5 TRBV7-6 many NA TGTGCCAGCAGCCCACTGGGACTTCAAGAGACCCAGTACTTC CASSPLGLQETQYF
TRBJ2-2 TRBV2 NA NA TGTGCCAGCGCTATAGAAACGAACACCGGGGAGCTGTTTTTT CASAIETNTGELFF
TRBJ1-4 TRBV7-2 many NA TGTGCCAGCAGCATGCCCTCAGGTGCCGGTCGGGAAAAACTGTTTTTT CASSMPSGAGREKLFF
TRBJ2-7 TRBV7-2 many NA TGTGCCAGCAGCTTCACAGGGGAGGGTTTGGGGGGCTCCTACGAGCAGTACTTC CASSFTGEGLGGSYEQYF
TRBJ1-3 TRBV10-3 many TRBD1 TGTGCCATCAGTGATCAGGGGGTCACTGGAAACACCATATATTTT CAISDQGVTGNTIYF
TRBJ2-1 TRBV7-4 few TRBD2 TGTGCCAGCCCCCGGGAGGAGCGGGAGGGTTTTGAGCAGTTCTTC CASPREEREGFEQFF
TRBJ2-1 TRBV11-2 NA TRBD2 TGTGCCAGCAGCTTAGGGTATAGCGGGGGGGGAGTAGACAATGAGCAGTTCTTC CASSLGYSGGGVDNEQFF
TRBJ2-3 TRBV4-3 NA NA TGCGCCAGCAGCCAAGATATAGAATCCGACACAGATACGCAGTATTTT CASSQDIESDTDTQYF
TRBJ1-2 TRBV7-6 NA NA TGTGCCAGCAGCTTAGTTGAGACAACGGCAAACTATGGCTACACCTTC CASSLVETTANYGYTF
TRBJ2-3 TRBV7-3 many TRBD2 TGTGCCAGCAGCTTTGCCGGGACTAGGAACACAGATACGCAGTATTTT CASSFAGTRNTDTQYF
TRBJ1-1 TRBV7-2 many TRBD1 TGTGCCAGCAGCTTAGGTATCGGGACAGGGAACACTGAAGCTTTCTTT CASSLGIGTGNTEAFF
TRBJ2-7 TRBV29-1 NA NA TGCAGCGTGACCCCAGGGGCGACTTACGAGCAGTACTTC CSVTPGATYEQYF